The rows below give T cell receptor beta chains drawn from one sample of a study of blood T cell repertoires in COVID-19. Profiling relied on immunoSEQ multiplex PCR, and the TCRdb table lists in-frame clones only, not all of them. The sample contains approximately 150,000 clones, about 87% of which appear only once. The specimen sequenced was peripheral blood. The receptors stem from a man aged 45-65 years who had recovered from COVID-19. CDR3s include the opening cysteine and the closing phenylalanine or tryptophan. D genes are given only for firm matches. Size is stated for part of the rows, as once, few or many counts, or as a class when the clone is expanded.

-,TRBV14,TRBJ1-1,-,TGTGCCAGCAGCATAAAAAATGAAGCTTTCTTT,CASSIKNEAFF
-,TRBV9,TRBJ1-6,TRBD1,TGTGCCAGCAGCGTCCGGACAGGGTCGCGTTCACCCCTCCACTTT,CASSVRTGSRSPLHF
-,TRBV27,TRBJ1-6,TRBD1,TGTGCCAGCAGTTTACTGGCAGGGGGCTTACCCCTCCACTTT,CASSLLAGGLPLHF
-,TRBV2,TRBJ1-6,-,TGTGCCAGCAGTTCGGAGGGGCTGGGATCACCCCTCCACTTT,CASSSEGLGSPLHF
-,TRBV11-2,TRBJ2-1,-,TGTGCCAGCAGCTTAGATGGACAGATATACAATGAGCAGTTCTTC,CASSLDGQIYNEQFF
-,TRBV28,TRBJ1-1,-,TGTGCCAGCAGTTTCAGACGGGGAATCACTGAAGCTTTCTTT,CASSFRRGITEAFF
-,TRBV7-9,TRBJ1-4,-,TGTGCCAGCAGCTTGGAGGGAACAACTAATGAAAAACTGTTTTTT,CASSLEGTTNEKLFF
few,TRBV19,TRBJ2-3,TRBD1,TGTGCCAGTAGCAGGGACAGCTTAGATACGCAGTATTTT,CASSRDSLDTQYF
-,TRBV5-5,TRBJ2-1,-,TGTGCCAGCAGCTTGGAACAGCGGGTGAGCTCCTACAATGAGCAGTTCTTC,CASSLEQRVSSYNEQFF
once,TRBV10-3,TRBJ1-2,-,TGTGCCATCAGTGATCCAGGGGACTATGGCTACACCTTC,CAISDPGDYGYTF
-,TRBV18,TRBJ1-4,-,TGTGCCAGCTCACTAACAGGACAGCCTTGGGGAAAACTGTTTTTT,CASSLTGQPWGKLFF
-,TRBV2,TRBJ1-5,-,TGTGCCAGCAGGGGGGGTTGGGACGGTTGGCCCCAGCATTTT,CASRGGWDGWPQHF
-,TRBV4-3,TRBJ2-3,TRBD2,TGCGCCAGCAGCCAAGACTATAGCGGGGGGTTAACAGATACGCAGTATTTT,CASSQDYSGGLTDTQYF
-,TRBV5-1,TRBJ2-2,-,TGCGCCAGCAGCCGCAGCGGCCCGAACACCGGGGAGCTGTTTTTT,CASSRSGPNTGELFF
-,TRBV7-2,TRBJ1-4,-,TGTGCCAGCAGCCCTAGGGGGGGGCCAACTAATGAAAAACTGTTTTTT,CASSPRGGPTNEKLFF
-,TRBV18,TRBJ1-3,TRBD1,TGTGCCAGCTCACAACCGGGACAGGGTACTGGAAACACCATATATTTT,CASSQPGQGTGNTIYF
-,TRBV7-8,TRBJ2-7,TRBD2,TGTGCCAGCAGCTTAGACGTACTAGCGGCCGCCTCCTACGAGCAGTACTTC,CASSLDVLAAASYEQYF
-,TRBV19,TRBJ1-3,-,TGTGCCACCTCCGAGGGAGCCTCTGGAAACACCATATATTTT,CATSEGASGNTIYF
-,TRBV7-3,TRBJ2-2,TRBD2,TGTGCCAGCAGTGAAGCGGGGGTGACGAACACCGGGGAGCTGTTTTTT,CASSEAGVTNTGELFF
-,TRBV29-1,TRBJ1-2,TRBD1,TGCAGCGGTGGGACAGGAACTAACTATGGCTACACCTTC,CSGGTGTNYGYTF
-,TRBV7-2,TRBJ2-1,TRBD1,TGTGCCAGCAGCCCTCGGACAGGGATTTCCTACAATGAGCAGTTCTTC,CASSPRTGISYNEQFF
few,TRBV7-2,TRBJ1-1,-,TGTGCCAGCAGCCTCGACACGAACACTGAAGCTTTCTTT,CASSLDTNTEAFF
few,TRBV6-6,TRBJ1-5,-,TGTGCCAGCAGTCCGCGGGACTTTCAGCCCCAGCATTTT,CASSPRDFQPQHF
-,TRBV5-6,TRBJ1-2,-,TGTGCCAGCAGCTTAGCCGGGGGGTTACTGAGTGGCTACACCTTC,CASSLAGGLLSGYTF
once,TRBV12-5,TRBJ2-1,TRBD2,TGTGCTAGTGGTTTCCCCCAACTTAGCGGGGGGGCCTACAATGAGCAGTTCTTC,CASGFPQLSGGAYNEQFF
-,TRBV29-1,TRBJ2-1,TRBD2,TGCAGCGTTGAAGGACTAGCGGGGGGGCCGTATGATGAGCAGTTCTTC,CSVEGLAGGPYDEQFF
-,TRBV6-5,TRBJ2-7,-,TGTGCCAGCAGTTACCGGGATAGCTCCTACGAGCAGTACTTC,CASSYRDSSYEQYF
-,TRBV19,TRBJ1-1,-,TGTGCCAGTAGTATAGATTTGCGCTCGACTGAAGCTTTCTTT,CASSIDLRSTEAFF
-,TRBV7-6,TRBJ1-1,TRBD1,TGTGCCAGCAGCTTAAACAGGGGAAGGAACACTGAAGCTTTCTTT,CASSLNRGRNTEAFF
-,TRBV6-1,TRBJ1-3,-,TGTGCCAGCAGTGAATCAGTTGTGAACACCATATATTTT,CASSESVVNTIYF
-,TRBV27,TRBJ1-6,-,TGTGCCAGCAGTCTTCACCCATATTCCCCGGGACAAGGGGGTTCACCCCTCCACTTT,CASSLHPYSPGQGGSPLHF